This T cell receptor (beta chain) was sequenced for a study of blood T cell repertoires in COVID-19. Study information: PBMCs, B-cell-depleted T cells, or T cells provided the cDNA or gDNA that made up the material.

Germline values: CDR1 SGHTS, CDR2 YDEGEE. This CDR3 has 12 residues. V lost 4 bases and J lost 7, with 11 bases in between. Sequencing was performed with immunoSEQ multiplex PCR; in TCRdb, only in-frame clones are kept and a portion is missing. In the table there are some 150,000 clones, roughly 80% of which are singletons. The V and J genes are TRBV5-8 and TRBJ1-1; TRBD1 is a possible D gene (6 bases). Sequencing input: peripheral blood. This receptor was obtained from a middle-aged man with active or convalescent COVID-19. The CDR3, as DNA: TGTGCCAGCAGCCCCCTCAGGGGTGAAGCTTTCTTT. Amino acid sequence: CASSPLRGEAFF.